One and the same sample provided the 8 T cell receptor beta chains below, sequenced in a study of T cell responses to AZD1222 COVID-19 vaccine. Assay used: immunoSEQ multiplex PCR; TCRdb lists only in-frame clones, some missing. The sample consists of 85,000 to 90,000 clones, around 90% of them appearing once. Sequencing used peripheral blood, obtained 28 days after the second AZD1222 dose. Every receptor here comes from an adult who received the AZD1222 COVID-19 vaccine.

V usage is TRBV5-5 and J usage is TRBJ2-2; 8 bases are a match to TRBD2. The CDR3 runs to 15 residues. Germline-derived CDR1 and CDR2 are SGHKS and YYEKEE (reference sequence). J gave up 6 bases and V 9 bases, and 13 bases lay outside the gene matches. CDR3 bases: TGTGCCACATCACTCGGGACTAGTTTGGCCGGGGAGCTGTTTTTT. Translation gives CATSLGTSLAGELFF.

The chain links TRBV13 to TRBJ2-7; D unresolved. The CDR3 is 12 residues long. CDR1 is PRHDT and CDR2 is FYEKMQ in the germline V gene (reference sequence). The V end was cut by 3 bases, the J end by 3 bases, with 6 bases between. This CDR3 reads CASSFQNYEQYV. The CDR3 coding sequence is TGTGCCAGCAGCTTTCAAAACTACGAGCAGTACGTC.

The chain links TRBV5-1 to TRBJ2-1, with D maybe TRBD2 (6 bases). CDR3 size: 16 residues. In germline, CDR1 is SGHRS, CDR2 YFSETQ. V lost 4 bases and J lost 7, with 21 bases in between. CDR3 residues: CASSGARGTGLNEQFF. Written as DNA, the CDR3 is TGCGCCAGCAGCGGGGCCCGGGGGACTGGACTAAATGAGCAGTTCTTC.

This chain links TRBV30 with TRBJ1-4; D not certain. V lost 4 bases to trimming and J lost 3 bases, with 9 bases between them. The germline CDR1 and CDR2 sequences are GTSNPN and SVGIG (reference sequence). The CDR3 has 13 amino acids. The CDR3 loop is CAWNHQANEKLFF. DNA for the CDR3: TGTGCCTGGAACCATCAAGCTAATGAAAAACTGTTTTTT.

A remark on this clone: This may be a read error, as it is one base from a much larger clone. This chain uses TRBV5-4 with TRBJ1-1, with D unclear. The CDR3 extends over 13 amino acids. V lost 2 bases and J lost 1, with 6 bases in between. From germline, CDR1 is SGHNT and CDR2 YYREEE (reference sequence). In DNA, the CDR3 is TGTGCCAGCAGCTTTGACCCGAACACTGAAGCTTTCTTT. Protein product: CASSFDPNTEAFF.

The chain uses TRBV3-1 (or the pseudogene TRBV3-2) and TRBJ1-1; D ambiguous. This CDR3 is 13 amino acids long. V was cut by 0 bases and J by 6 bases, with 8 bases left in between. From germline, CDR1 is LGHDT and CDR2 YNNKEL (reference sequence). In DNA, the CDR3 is TGTGCCAGCAGCCAAGATAGGGCGGCTGAAGCTTTCTTT. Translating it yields CASSQDRAAEAFF.

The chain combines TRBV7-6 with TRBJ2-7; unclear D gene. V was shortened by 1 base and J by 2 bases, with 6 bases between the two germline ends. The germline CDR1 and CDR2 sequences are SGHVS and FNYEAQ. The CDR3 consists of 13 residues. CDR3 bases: TGTGCCAGCAGCTTAGATCCAACCTACGAGCAGTACTTC. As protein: CASSLDPTYEQYF. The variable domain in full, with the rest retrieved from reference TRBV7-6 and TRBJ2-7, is GAGVSQSPRYKVTKRGQDVALRCDPISGHVSLYWYRQALGQGPEFLTYFNYEAQQDKSGLPNDRFSAERPEGSISTLTIQRTEQRDSAMYRCASSLDPTYEQYFGPGTRLTVT.

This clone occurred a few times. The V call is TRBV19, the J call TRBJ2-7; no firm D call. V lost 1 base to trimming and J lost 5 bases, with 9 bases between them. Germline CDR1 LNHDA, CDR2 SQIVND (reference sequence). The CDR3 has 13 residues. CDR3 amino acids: CASSIASSNEQYF. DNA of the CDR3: TGTGCCAGTAGTATAGCGTCCAGCAACGAGCAGTACTTC.